This is a list of T cell receptor beta chains from one sample in a study of cytomegalovirus exposure and HLA in healthy donors. TCRdb's copy holds only in-frame clones and misses some; the assay was immunoSEQ multiplex PCR. The data contain roughly 130,000 clones, 70% to 85% of them seen just once; the ten biggest clones take up around 3%. The sample comprised PBMCs. The receptors were gathered from a boy younger than 10 in good health and CMV-seronegative. CDR3s include the opening cysteine and the closing phenylalanine or tryptophan. Fields, in order: clone size, J gene, D gene, V gene, CDR3 DNA, CDR3 protein. D genes are given only for firm matches. Expanded clones get a size class; other rows say once, few or many, or leave the size out.

>-|TRBJ1-1|-|TRBV27
TGTGCCAGCAGTCCTTCGGACAGTCTGAACACTGAAGCTTTCTTT
CASSPSDSLNTEAFF
>-|TRBJ2-5|TRBD2|TRBV13
TGTGCCAGCAGCTTAGAACTAGCGGAGTTCAAAGAGACCCAGTACTTC
CASSLELAEFKETQYF
>-|TRBJ2-2|-|TRBV7-3
TGTGCCAGCAGCTCGACCGGGGAGCTGTTTTTT
CASSSTGELFF
>few|TRBJ2-5|-|TRBV28
TGTGCCAGCAGTCCCCCTGCGTTGGAGACCCAGTACTTC
CASSPPALETQYF
>-|TRBJ1-4|-|TRBV15
TGTGCCACCAGCAGGGCTAGGGGGGGGACTAATGAAAAACTGTTTTTT
CATSRARGGTNEKLFF
>once|TRBJ1-3|-|TRBV5-1
TGCGCCAGCAGCCTGTGGGGGGGTGACACCATATATTTT
CASSLWGGDTIYF
>-|TRBJ2-1|TRBD2|TRBV4-1
TGCGCCAGCAGCCCTCTTGGGGCGGGGGGCTACAATGAGCAGTTCTTC
CASSPLGAGGYNEQFF
>few|TRBJ2-1|TRBD2|TRBV10-1
TGCGCCAGCAGTGAGCTAGCGGGAGGTTACAATGAGCAGTTCTTC
CASSELAGGYNEQFF
>-|TRBJ2-1|TRBD2|TRBV6-1
TGTGCCAGCAGCCTAGAAGCGGGAGCTTACAATGAGCAGTTCTTC
CASSLEAGAYNEQFF
>-|TRBJ2-3|TRBD2|TRBV11-3
TGTGCCAGCAGCTTAGCTCGGCCAGCGGGAACAGATACGCAGTATTTT
CASSLARPAGTDTQYF
>few|TRBJ2-3|-|TRBV15
TGTGCCACCAGCAAGGGAGGGGGGGGTCCTTCAGATACGCAGTATTTT
CATSKGGGGPSDTQYF
>few|TRBJ2-6|-|TRBV19
TGTGCCAGTAGTATATCGGACAGCCCTGGGGCCAACGTCCTGACTTTC
CASSISDSPGANVLTF
>-|TRBJ2-4|-|TRBV30
TGTGCCTGGAGTGGTATGTCGGCGAGGAACATTCAGTACTTC
CAWSGMSARNIQYF
>-|TRBJ1-5|TRBD1|TRBV27
TGTGCCAGCAGTACCCGGGGGACAGGGACCGGTCAGCCCCAGCATTTT
CASSTRGTGTGQPQHF
>-|TRBJ2-7|TRBD1|TRBV4-2
TGTGCCAGCAGCCGAGAACAGGTCGGGACAGGGTACTACGAGCAGTACTTC
CASSREQVGTGYYEQYF
>-|TRBJ2-7|-|TRBV7-9
TGTGCCAGCAGCTCAGGACGGGATGTACTGGGTTTATACGAGCAGTACTTC
CASSSGRDVLGLYEQYF
>-|TRBJ1-3|-|TRBV7-9
TGTGCCAGCAGCTTAGGCGGCGTCACGGACAGCTCTGGAAACACCATATATTTT
CASSLGGVTDSSGNTIYF
>few|TRBJ1-5|-|TRBV7-9
TGTGCCAGCAGCCCGACGGGGTCTTCAAATCAGCCCCAGCATTTT
CASSPTGSSNQPQHF
>few|TRBJ2-6|-|TRBV6-1
TGTGCCAGCAGTGAAACAGACAGTTCTGGGGCCAACGTCCTGACTTTC
CASSETDSSGANVLTF
>once|TRBJ1-3|TRBD1|TRBV19
TGTGCCAGTAGTCCGGGACAGTCATCTGGAAACACCATATATTTT
CASSPGQSSGNTIYF
>-|TRBJ2-1|TRBD2|TRBV4-3
TGCGCCAGCAGCCAAGAGGTAGCGGGGGGTCCTGAGCAGTTCTTC
CASSQEVAGGPEQFF
>-|TRBJ2-5|TRBD2|TRBV5-4
TGTGCCAGCAGCCCTGGGGTCCTAGCGGGAATCCAAGAGACCCAGTACTTC
CASSPGVLAGIQETQYF
>-|TRBJ2-5|-|TRBV1
TGCACCAGCAGCCAAGAATCCGGGCCCAGGGGAGAGACCCAGTACTTC
CTSSQESGPRGETQYF
>once|TRBJ1-2|-|TRBV2
TGTGCCAGCAACGTTAATGGGCCTATTGGGTTAAACTATGGCTACACCTTC
CASNVNGPIGLNYGYTF
>-|TRBJ1-3|-|TRBV4-2
TGTGCCAGCAGCCTGGGCCTGCGGGACTCTGGAAACACCATATATTTT
CASSLGLRDSGNTIYF
>-|TRBJ1-5|TRBD1|TRBV6-4
TGTGCCAGCAGTGCCACAGGGGATAATCAGCCCCAGCATTTT
CASSATGDNQPQHF
>-|TRBJ2-5|-|TRBV7-9
TGTGCCAGCAGCTTAGTCGGGTCAGAGACCCAGTACTTC
CASSLVGSETQYF
>-|TRBJ1-1|TRBD1|TRBV13
TGTGCCAGCAGCGTAGACAGGGGGTACACTGAAGCTTTCTTT
CASSVDRGYTEAFF
>-|TRBJ2-5|-|TRBV7-3
TGTGCCAGCAGCCCCGGAGTGGAGACCCAGTACTTC
CASSPGVETQYF
>medium-sized|TRBJ1-1|TRBD1|TRBV4-2
TGTGCCAGCAGCCAAGCCCAGTCGGACAGGGGGCTTGAAGCTTTCTTT
CASSQAQSDRGLEAFF
>-|TRBJ2-2|-|TRBV6-6
TGTGCCAGCAGTTACTCGGCGGGGTTTGGCACCGGGGAGCTGTTTTTT
CASSYSAGFGTGELFF
>few|TRBJ2-7|TRBD2|TRBV12-5
TGTGCTAGTGGTTTTACGGGGGGCTCCTACGAGCAGTACTTC
CASGFTGGSYEQYF